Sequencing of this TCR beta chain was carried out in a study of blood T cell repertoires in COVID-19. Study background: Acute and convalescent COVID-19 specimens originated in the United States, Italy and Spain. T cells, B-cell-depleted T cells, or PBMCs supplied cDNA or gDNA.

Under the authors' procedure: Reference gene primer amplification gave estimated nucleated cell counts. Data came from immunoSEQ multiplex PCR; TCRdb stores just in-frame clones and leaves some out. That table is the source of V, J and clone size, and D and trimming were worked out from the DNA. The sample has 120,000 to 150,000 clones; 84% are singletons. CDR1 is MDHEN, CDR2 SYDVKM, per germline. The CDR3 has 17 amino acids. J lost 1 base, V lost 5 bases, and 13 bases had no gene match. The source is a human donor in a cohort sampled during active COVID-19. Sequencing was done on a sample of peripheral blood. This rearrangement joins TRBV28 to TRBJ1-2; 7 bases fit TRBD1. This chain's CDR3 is CASSPTGWRGDNYGYTF. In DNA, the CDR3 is TGTGCCAGCAGTCCGACAGGGTGGAGAGGGGATAACTATGGCTACACCTTC.